This entry features one T cell receptor (beta chain) sequence. Data came from immunoSEQ multiplex PCR; TCRdb stores just in-frame clones and leaves some out. Among around 83,000 clones, about 90% were seen once, and the ten largest hold 1.5% to 2%. The sample comes from a study of OX40 agonist ivuxolimab in advanced cancers. Germline V gene sequence: CDR1 LNHDA, CDR2 SQIVND (reference sequence). The V and J ends lost 5 bases and 0 bases respectively, with 17 bases between them. This CDR3 region has 16 residues. V and J are TRBV19 and TRBJ2-7; either TRBD1 or TRBD2 may supply D (7 bases each). The clonotype originates from an adult with an advanced solid tumor such as melanoma, head and neck, liver or kidney cancer. The input for sequencing was CD4+ or CD8+ T cells sorted from blood, taken in a trial of the OX40 agonist ivuxolimab. This chain's CDR3 is CASSGRGLHSSYEQYF. CDR3 in DNA: TGTGCCAGTAGTGGGAGGGGGCTTCATAGCTCCTACGAGCAGTACTTC.